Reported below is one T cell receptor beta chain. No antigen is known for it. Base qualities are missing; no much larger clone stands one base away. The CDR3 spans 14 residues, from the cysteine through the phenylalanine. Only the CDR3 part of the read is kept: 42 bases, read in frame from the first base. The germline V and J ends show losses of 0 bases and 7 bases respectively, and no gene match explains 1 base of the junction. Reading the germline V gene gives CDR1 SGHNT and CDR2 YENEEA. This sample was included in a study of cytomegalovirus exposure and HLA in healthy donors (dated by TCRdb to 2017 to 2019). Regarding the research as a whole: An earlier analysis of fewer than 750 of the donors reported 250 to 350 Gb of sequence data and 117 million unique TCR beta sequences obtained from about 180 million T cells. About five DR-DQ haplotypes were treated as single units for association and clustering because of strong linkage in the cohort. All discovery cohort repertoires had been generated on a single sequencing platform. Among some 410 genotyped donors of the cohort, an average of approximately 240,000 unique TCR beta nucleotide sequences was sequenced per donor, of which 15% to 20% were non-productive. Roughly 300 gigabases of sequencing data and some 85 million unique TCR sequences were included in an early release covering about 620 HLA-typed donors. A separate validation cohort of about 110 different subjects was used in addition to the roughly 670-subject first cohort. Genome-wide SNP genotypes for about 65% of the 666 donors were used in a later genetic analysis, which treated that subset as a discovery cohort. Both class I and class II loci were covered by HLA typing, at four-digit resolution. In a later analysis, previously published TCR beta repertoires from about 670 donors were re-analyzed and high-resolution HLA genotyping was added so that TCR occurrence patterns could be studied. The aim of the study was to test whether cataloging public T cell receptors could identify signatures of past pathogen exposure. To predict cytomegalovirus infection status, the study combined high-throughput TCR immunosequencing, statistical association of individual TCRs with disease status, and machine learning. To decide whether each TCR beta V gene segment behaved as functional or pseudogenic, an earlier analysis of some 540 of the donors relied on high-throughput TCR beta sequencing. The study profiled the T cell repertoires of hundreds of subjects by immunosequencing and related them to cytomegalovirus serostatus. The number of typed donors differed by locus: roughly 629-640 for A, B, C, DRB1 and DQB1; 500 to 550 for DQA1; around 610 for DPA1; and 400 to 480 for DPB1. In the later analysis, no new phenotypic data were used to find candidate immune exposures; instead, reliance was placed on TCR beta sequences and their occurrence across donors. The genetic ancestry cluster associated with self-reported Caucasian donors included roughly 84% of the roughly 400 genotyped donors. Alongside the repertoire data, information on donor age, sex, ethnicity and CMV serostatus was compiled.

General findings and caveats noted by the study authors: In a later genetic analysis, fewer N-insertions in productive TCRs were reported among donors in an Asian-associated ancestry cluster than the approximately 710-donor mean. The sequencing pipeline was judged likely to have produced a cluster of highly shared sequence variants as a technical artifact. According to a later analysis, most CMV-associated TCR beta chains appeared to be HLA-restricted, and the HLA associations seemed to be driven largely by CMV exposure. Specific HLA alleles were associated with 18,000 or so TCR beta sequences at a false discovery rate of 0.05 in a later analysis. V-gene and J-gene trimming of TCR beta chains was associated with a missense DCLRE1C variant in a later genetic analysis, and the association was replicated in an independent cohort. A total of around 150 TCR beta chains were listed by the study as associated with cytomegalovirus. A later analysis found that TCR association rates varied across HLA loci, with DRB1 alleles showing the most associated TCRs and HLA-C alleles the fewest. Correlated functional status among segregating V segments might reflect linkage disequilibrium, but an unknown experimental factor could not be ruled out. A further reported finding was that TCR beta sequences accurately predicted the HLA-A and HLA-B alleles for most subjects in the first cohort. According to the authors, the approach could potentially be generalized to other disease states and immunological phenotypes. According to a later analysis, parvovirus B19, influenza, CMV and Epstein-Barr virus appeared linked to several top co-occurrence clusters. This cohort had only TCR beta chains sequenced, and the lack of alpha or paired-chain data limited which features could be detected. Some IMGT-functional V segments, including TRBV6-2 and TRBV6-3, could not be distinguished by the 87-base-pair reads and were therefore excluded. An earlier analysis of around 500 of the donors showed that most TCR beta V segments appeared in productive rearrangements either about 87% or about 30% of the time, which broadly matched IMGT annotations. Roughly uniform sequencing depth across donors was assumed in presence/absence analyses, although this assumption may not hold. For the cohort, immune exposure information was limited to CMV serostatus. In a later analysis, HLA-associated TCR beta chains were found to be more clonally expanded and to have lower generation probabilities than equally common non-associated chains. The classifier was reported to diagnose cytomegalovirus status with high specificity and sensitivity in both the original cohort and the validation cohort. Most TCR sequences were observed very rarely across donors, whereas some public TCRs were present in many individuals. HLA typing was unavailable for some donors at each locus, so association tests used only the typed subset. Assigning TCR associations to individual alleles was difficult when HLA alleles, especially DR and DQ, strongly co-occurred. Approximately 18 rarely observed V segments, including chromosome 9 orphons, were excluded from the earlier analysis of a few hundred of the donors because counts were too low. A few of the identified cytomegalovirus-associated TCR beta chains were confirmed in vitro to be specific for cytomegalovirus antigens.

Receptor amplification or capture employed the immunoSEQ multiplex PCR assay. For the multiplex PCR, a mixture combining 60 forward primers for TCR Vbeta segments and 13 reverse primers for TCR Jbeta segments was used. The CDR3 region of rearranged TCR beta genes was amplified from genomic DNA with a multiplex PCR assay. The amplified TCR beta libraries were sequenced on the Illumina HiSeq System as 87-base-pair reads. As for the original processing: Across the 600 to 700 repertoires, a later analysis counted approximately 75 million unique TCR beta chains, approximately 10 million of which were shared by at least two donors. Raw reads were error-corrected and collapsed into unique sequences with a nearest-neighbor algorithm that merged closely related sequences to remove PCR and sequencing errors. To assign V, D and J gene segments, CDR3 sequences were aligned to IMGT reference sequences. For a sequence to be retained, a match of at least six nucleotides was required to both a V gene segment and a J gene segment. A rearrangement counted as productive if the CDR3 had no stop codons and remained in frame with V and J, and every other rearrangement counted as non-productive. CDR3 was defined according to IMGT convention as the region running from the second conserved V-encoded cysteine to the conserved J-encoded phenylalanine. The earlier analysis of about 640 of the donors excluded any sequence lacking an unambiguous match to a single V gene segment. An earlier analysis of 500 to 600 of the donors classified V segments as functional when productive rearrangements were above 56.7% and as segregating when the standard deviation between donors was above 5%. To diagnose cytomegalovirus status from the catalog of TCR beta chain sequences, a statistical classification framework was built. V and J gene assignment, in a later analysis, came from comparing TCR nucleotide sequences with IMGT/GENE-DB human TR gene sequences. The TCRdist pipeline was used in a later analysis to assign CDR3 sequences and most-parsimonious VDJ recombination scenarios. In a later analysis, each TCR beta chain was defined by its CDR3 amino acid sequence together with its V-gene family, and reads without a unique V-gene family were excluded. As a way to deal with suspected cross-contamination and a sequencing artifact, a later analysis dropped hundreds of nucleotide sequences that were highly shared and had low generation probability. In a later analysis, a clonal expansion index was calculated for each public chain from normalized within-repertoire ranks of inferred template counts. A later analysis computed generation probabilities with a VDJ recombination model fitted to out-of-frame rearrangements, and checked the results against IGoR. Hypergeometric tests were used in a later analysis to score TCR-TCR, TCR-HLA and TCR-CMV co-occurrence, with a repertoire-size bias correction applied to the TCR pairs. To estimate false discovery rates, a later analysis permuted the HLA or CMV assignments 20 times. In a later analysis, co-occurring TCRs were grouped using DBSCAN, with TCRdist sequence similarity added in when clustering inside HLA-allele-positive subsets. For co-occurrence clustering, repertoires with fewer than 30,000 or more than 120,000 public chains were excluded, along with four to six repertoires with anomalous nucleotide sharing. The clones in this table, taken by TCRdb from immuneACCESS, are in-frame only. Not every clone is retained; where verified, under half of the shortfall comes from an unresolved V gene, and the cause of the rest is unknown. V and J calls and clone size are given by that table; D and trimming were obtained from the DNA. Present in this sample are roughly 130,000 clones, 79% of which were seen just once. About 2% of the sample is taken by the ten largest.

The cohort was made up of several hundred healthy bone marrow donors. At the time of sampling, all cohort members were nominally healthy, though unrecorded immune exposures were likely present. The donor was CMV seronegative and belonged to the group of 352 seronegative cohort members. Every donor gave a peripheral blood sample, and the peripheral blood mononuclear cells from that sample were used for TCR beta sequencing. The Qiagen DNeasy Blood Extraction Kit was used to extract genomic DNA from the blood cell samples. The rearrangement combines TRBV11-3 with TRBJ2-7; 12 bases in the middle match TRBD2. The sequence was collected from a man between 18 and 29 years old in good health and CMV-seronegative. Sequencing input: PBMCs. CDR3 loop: CASSLDGLAGEQYF. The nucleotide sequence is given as TGTGCCAGCAGCTTAGACGGACTAGCGGGAGAGCAGTACTTC.